Following are 24 T cell receptor beta chains from one sample sequenced in a study of blood T cells in healthy people across ages. Together with a sample-barcoded 5' primer, a J-beta primer mix was included in a second PCR lasting roughly 7 to 11 cycles. TCRdb ran MiXCR on the 5' RACE reads and lists one entry per CDR3 protein. This table holds 540,000 or so distinct CDR3 sequences, approximately 25% found once. Specimen: blood. These receptors all stem from a woman in her seventies in good health.

V gene TRBV7-6 combines with J gene TRBJ2-5; 7 bases are shared with TRBD2. J lost 9 bases, V lost 1 base, and 14 bases had no gene match. In germline, CDR1 is SGHVS, CDR2 FNYEAQ. This CDR3 is 16 amino acids long. The CDR3 spells CASSLGPQGGSEAQYF. The CDR3 nucleotides read TGTGCCAGCAGCTTAGGTCCCCAGGGAGGGTCCGAGGCCCAGTACTTC.

This clonotype was counted between two and nine times. The rearrangement uses TRBV7-8 and TRBJ2-7, with D unclear. Germline values: CDR1 SGHVS, CDR2 FQNEAQ. CDR3 length equals 13 residues. V lost 5 bases to trimming and J lost 3 bases, with 11 bases between them. The CDR3 region is CASSTATIYEQYF. CDR3 coding DNA: TGTGCCAGCAGCACAGCGACCATCTACGAGCAGTACTTC. Filled out from reference TRBV7-8 and TRBJ2-7, the complete variable domain reads GAGVSQSPRYKVAKRGQDVALRCDPISGHVSLFWYQQALGQGPEFLTYFQNEAQLDKSGLPSDRFFAERPEGSVSTLKIQRTQQEDSAVYLCASSTATIYEQYFGPGTRLTVT.

This clonotype was picked up a small number of times. The rearrangement uses TRBV7-2 and TRBJ2-7; D possibly uses TRBD1 or TRBD2 (5 bases each). The CDR3 is 14 amino acids. In germline, CDR1 is SGHTA, CDR2 FQGNSA. V lost 5 bases, J lost 4 bases, and 15 bases lay in between. The CDR3 DNA follows: TGTGCCAGCAGCCCCGACAGTGAGGGGTACGAGCAGTACTTC. The encoded protein is CASSPDSEGYEQYF.

The sample holds a few counts of this clonotype. V and J are TRBV28 and TRBJ1-2; D not certain. CDR1 is MDHEN, CDR2 SYDVKM, per germline. This CDR3 is 12 amino acids long. With 5 bases removed from V and 5 bases from J, the gap between germline ends came to 9 bases. The CDR3 region is CASSNELYGYTF. CDR3 nucleotide sequence: TGTGCCAGCAGTAACGAGCTGTATGGCTACACCTTC.

This clonotype occurred a few times. CDR3 nucleotides: TGTGCCAGCAGCTTAAGTGAGAGGGCTGGCTACACCTTC. As protein: CASSLSERAGYTF. This sequence joins TRBV7-3 and TRBJ1-2; no clear D. V was clipped by 1 base and J by 7 bases, with 10 bases between them. The V gene's germline CDR1 is SGHTA and CDR2 FQGTGA. This CDR3 is built from 13 residues.

As for this clonotype: Sequence at one end of the junction differs from germline and may be a read error. J is TRBJ2-5 and V is TRBV7-7, with D perhaps matching TRBD1 or TRBD2 (6 bases each). Germline V lookup: CDR1 SSHAT, CDR2 FNYEAQ (reference sequence). The CDR3 is made up of 15 amino acids. The CDR3 reads CASSLLGGRQETQYF. The CDR3 DNA sequence: TGTGCTAGCAGCTTACTCGGGGGCCGGCAAGAGACCCAGTACTTC. The full variable domain, with the rest looked up from reference TRBV7-7 and TRBJ2-5, is GAGVSQSPRYKVTKRGQDVTLRCDPISSHATLYWYQQALGQGPEFLTYFNYEAQPDKSGLPSDRFSAERPEGSISTLTIQRTEQRDSAMYRCASSLLGGRQETQYFGPGTRLLVL.

As concerns this clonotype: The conserved closing phenylalanine or tryptophan is absent in this CDR3, likely reflecting a read error. The J gene is TRBJ2-5, the V gene TRBV5-1, with TRBD2 identical over 9 bases. The J call may be incorrect, as the DNA end agrees better with TRBJ2-1. Germline assignment: CDR1 SGHRS and CDR2 YFSETQ. The CDR3 spans 15 residues. CDR3 region: CASSSPGTSSVQQFL. The CDR3 coding sequence is TGCGCCAGCAGCTCACCCGGGACTAGCTCCGTTCAGCAGTTCCTC.

The chain combines TRBV5-1 with TRBJ1-6, with D maybe TRBD1 (5 bases). The CDR3 is 14 amino acids. V was clipped by 4 bases and J by 8 bases, with 13 bases between them. Germline CDR1 is SGHRS and CDR2 is YFSETQ. CDR3 amino acids: CASSRGESYSPLHF. The CDR3 DNA reads as TGCGCCAGCAGCAGGGGAGAGAGCTATTCACCCCTCCACTTT.

This clonotype occurred a few times. V gene TRBV10-3 combines with J gene TRBJ2-2; D gene uncertain. The V and J ends lost 7 bases and 2 bases respectively, with 11 bases between them. Germline-derived CDR1 and CDR2 are ENHRY and SYGVKD. The CDR3 loop spans 14 amino acids. CDR3 nucleotides: TGTGCCATCATGAGGATGGAAAACACCGGGGAGCTGTTTTTT. It encodes CAIMRMENTGELFF.

This clonotype was detected a few times. The chain joins TRBV5-1 to TRBJ1-1; D unresolved. With 6 bases removed from V and 2 bases from J, the gap between germline ends came to 17 bases. The length of the CDR3 is 15 residues. The germline V gene encodes CDR1 SGHRS and CDR2 YFSETQ. The CDR3 here is CASNSIPGSNTEAFF. In nucleotides, the CDR3 is TGCGCCAGCAACTCTATCCCGGGTAGTAACACTGAAGCTTTCTTT.

The chain combines TRBV10-3 with TRBJ2-3; tentatively, D is TRBD1 (5 bases). Trimming took 9 bases from V and 6 from J, leaving 13 bases between them. The V gene's germline CDR1 is ENHRY and CDR2 SYGVKD. The CDR3 totals 12 residues. CDR3: CAISRKGDTQYF. The CDR3 region has the DNA TGTGCCATTTCGCGAAAGGGGGATACGCAGTATTTT.

V usage is TRBV4-3 and J usage is TRBJ2-3; TRBD2 matches 9 bases. The V gene's germline CDR1 is LGHNA and CDR2 YSLEER. The V segment lost 2 bases and the J segment 2 bases; nucleotides outside the gene matches: 5. CDR3 length: 16 amino acids. This chain's CDR3 is CASSQIAGAYTDTQYF. The CDR3 nucleotides read TGCGCCAGCAGCCAAATAGCGGGGGCCTACACAGATACGCAGTATTTT.

V usage is TRBV29-1 and J usage is TRBJ1-1, with D unclear. V lost 6 bases to trimming and J lost 5 bases, with 10 bases between them. This CDR3 comprises 11 residues. Per germline, CDR1 SQVTM and CDR2 ANQGSEA. The CDR3 nucleotides are TGCAGCGTAGCCATGATTACTGAAGCTTTCTTT. Its translation is CSVAMITEAFF.

The CDR3 is CAIPTEVNEKLFF. CDR3 nucleotide sequence: TGTGCCATCCCGACAGAAGTTAATGAAAAACTGTTTTTT. The V and J genes are TRBV7-3 and TRBJ1-4, with D tentatively TRBD1 (5 bases). There are 13 residues in the CDR3. Germline V lookup: CDR1 SGHTA, CDR2 FQGTGA. V was trimmed by 10 bases and J by 4 bases, leaving 13 bases between them.

The chain links TRBV7-9 to TRBJ1-2; a weak D match, TRBD1 (5 bases). The V end lost 0 bases, the J end lost 2 bases, and 16 bases lay between the germline ends. CDR1 SEHNR and CDR2 FQNEAQ come from the germline V gene (reference sequence). This CDR3 has 17 residues. The CDR3 sequence is CASSLANKPGPNYGYTF. In nucleotides, the CDR3 is TGTGCCAGCAGCTTAGCGAATAAGCCGGGACCGAACTATGGCTACACCTTC.

This clonotype was seen ten or more times. J is TRBJ1-2 and V is TRBV20-1; D is unresolved. Trimming removed 3 bases from V and 8 bases from J, with 10 bases in between. The CDR3 covers 11 residues. Germline CDR1 and CDR2: DFQATT and SNEGSKA (reference sequence). In DNA form, the CDR3 reads TGCAGTGCTAGGAGGACGCAAGGCTACACCTTC. It specifies CSARRTQGYTF.

The V gene is TRBV4-3, the J gene TRBJ1-6, with 7 bases matching TRBD1. Germline values: CDR1 LGHNA, CDR2 YSLEER. The CDR3 runs 16 residues. V dropped 4 bases and J dropped 9; count of bases not matched to a gene: 12. CDR3 residues: CASSPSNPGGGSPLHF. The CDR3 DNA is TGCGCCAGCAGCCCCTCAAACCCAGGGGGTGGTTCACCCCTCCACTTT.

This clonotype was observed at least ten times. The rearrangement links TRBV3-1 to TRBJ2-1; tentative D call: TRBD2 (7 bases). V shed 1 base and J shed 7 bases, with 17 bases lying between them. This CDR3 region has 16 residues. Germline CDR1 reads LGHDT; CDR2 reads YNNKEL (reference sequence). In DNA, the CDR3 is TGTGCCAGCAGCCAAGTTTGGGCGGGGGCCCCTAATGAGCAGTTCTTC. This codes for CASSQVWAGAPNEQFF.

This clonotype was observed a handful of times. V gene TRBV5-1 combines with J gene TRBJ2-5; D assignment may be TRBD1 or TRBD2 (6 bases each). V was clipped by 0 bases and J by 3 bases, with 12 bases between them. This CDR3 is 15 amino acids long. CDR1 and CDR2 from the germline V gene are SGHRS and YFSETQ. The CDR3 region is CASSLGAGGKETQYF. The CDR3 DNA sequence: TGCGCCAGCAGCTTGGGGGCCGGGGGCAAAGAGACCCAGTACTTC.

This chain uses TRBV7-8 with TRBJ2-5; 8 nucleotides align to TRBD2. V lost 5 bases to trimming and J lost 5 bases; unmatched junction nucleotides: 7. From germline, CDR1 is SGHVS and CDR2 FQNEAQ. The CDR3 length is 14 residues. The CDR3 here is CASSTAGGLETQYF. DNA for the CDR3: TGTGCCAGCAGCACCGCGGGGGGTTTGGAGACCCAGTACTTC.

This clonotype was counted between two and nine times. CDR3 sequence reads: CASSVQTGSSKNIQYF. CDR3 nucleotide sequence: TGTGCCAGCAGCGTTCAGACAGGGTCGAGCAAAAACATTCAGTACTTC. The J gene is TRBJ2-4, the V gene TRBV9; 7 nucleotides line up with TRBD1. The CDR3 is made up of 16 amino acids. The trim removed 2 bases at V and 3 bases at J, leaving 8 bases unmatched. Germline loops: CDR1 SGDLS, CDR2 YYNGEE.

This clonotype was observed a few times. The chain employs TRBV18 and TRBJ2-1, with 8 positions matching TRBD1. CDR3 length: 16 amino acids. Germline loops: CDR1 KGHSH, CDR2 LQKENI. V was clipped by 3 bases and J by 7 bases; unmatched bases: 11. CDR3 nucleotides: TGTGCCAGCTCACCGATTATAGGACAGGGAACGAATGAGCAGTTCTTC. Translation gives CASSPIIGQGTNEQFF.

The chain employs TRBV6-2 or TRBV6-3 and TRBJ1-5, with a tentative D call TRBD1 (5 bases). The germline V gene encodes CDR1 MNHEY and CDR2 SVGEGT. The CDR3 consists of 14 residues. The ends were cut back, 0 bases at V and 8 bases at J, with 11 bases in the middle. The CDR3 nucleotides read TGTGCCAGCAGTTACTCGACAGTATCGGAGCCCCAGCATTTT. As protein: CASSYSTVSEPQHF.

The V call is TRBV20-1, the J call TRBJ2-7; 9 bases fit TRBD1. This CDR3 has 13 residues. Trimming removed 5 bases from V and 6 bases from J; junction bases left unmatched: 8. Looked up from germline, CDR1 is DFQATT and CDR2 is SNEGSKA (reference sequence). The CDR3 coding sequence is TGCAGTGCTCCCCGGACAGGGGTGACCGAGCAGTACTTC. Its translation: CSAPRTGVTEQYF.